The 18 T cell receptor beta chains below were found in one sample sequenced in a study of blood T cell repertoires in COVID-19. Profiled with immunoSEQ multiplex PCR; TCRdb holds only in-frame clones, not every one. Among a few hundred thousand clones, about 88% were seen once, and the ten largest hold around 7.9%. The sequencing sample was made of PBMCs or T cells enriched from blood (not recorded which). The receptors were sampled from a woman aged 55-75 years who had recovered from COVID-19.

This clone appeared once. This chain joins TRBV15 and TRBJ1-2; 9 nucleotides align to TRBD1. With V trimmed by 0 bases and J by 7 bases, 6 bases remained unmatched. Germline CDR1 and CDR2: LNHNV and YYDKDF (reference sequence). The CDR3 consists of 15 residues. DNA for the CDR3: TGTGCCACCAGCAGAGATGTACAGGGGGCGGGTGGCTACACCTTC. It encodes CATSRDVQGAGGYTF.

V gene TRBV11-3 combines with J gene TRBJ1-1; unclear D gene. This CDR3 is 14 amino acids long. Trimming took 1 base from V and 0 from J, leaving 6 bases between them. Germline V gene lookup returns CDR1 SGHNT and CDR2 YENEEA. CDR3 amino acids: CASSLAGMNTEAFF. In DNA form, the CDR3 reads TGTGCCAGCAGCTTAGCGGGAATGAACACTGAAGCTTTCTTT.

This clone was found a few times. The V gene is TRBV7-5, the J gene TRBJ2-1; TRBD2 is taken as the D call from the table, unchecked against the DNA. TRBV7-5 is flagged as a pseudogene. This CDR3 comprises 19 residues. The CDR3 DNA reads TGTGCCAGAAGCCCTAGCCTGCGGACTAGCGGGGGCCACTACAATGAGCAGTTCTTC. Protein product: CARSPSLRTSGGHYNEQFF.

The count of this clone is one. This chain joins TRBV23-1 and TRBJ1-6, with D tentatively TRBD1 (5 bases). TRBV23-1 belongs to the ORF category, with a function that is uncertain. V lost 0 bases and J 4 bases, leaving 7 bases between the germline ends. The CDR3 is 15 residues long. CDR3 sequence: CASSQSYRYNSPLHF. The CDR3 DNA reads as TGCGCCAGCAGTCAATCGTACAGGTATAATTCACCCCTCCACTTT.

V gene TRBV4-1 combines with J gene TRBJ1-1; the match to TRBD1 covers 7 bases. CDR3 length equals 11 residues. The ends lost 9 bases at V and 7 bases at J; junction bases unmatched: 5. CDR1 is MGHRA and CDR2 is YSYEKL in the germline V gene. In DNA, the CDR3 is TGCGCCAGTGAGGGGGCAAATGAAGCTTTCTTT. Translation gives CASEGANEAFF.

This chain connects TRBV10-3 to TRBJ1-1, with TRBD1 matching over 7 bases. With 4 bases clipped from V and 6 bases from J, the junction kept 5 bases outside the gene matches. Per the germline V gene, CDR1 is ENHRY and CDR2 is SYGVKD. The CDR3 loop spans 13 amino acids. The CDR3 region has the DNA TGTGCCATCAGTGGACAGGGAGAATCTGAAGCTTTCTTT. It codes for CAISGQGESEAFF.

This CDR3 is CASSVGTSGGLEQYF. The CDR3 DNA reads as TGTGCCAGCAGCGTAGGTACTAGCGGGGGGCTTGAGCAGTACTTC. The chain joins TRBV9 to TRBJ2-7; 12 positions agree with TRBD2. The V gene's germline CDR1 is SGDLS and CDR2 YYNGEE. The CDR3 runs to 15 residues. Trimming at V came to 0 bases and at J to 7 bases, leaving 5 bases not matched to a gene.

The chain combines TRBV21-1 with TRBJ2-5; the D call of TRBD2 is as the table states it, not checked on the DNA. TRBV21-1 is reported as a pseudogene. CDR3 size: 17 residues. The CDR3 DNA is TGTGCCAGCAGCAAAGTGGACTGGGTTTCCCTACAAGAGACCCAGTACTTC. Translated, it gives CASSKVDWVSLQETQYF.

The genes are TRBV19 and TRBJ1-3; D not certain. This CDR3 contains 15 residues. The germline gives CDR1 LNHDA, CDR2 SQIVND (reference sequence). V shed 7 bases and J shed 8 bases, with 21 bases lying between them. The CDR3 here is CASKRTRQPADTIYF. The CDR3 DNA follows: TGTGCCAGTAAGCGGACCCGACAACCAGCTGACACCATATATTTT.

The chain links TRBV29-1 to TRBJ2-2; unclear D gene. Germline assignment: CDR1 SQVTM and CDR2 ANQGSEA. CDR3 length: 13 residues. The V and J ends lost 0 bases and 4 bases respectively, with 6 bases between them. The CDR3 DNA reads TGCAGCGTTGAAGATCTTAGCACCGGGGAGCTGTTTTTT. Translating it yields CSVEDLSTGELFF.

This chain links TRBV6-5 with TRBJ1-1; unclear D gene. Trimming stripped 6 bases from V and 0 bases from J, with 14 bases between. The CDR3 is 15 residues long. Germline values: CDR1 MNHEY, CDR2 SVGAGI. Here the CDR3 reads CASSRMGLLNTEAFF. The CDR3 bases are TGTGCCAGCAGCCGGATGGGCCTCCTGAACACTGAAGCTTTCTTT.

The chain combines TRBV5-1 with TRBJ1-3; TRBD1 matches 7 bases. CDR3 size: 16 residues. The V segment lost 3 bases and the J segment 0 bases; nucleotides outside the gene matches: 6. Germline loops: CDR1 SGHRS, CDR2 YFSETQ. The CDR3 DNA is TGCGCCAGCAGCTGGGGAGACAGGGCCTCTGGAAACACCATATATTTT. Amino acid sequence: CASSWGDRASGNTIYF.

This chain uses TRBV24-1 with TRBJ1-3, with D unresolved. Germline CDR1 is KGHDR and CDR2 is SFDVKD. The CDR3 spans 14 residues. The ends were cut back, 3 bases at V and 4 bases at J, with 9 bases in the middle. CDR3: CATSDPGLGNTIYF. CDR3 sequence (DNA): TGTGCCACCAGTGATCCCGGTCTGGGAAACACCATATATTTT.

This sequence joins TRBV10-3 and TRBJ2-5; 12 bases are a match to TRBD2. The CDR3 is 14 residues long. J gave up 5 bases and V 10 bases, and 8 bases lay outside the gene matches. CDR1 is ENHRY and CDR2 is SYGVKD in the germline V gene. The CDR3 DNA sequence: TGTGCCACCCGGACTAGCGGGGCAAGGGAGACCCAGTACTTC. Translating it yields CATRTSGARETQYF.

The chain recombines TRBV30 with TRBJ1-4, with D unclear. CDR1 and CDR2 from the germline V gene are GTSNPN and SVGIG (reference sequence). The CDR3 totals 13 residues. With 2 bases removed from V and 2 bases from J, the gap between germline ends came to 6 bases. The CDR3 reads CAWSMRTNEKLFF. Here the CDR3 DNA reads TGTGCCTGGAGTATGAGGACTAATGAAAAACTGTTTTTT.

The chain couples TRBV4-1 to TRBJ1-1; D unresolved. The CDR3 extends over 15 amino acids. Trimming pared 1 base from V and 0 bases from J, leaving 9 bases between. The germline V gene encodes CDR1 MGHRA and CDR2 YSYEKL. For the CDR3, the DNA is TGCGCCAGCAGCCAAGGGTGGCCATTGAACACTGAAGCTTTCTTT. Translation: CASSQGWPLNTEAFF.

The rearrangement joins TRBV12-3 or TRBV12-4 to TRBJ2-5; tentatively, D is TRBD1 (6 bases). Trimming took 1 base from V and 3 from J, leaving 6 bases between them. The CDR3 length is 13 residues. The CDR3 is CASSLGTEETQYF. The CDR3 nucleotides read TGTGCCAGCAGTTTAGGGACAGAAGAGACCCAGTACTTC.

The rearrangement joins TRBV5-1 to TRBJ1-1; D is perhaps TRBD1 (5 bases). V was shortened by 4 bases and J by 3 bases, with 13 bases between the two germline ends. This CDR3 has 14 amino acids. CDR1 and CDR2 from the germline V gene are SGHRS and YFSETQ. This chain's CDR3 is CASSGGAGDTEAFF. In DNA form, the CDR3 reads TGCGCCAGCAGCGGAGGGGCTGGGGACACTGAAGCTTTCTTT. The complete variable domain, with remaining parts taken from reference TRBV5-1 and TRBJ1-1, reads KAGVTQTPRYLIKTRGQQVTLSCSPISGHRSVSWYQQTPGQGLQFLFEYFSETQRNKGNFPGRFSGRQFSNSRSEMNVSTLELGDSALYLCASSGGAGDTEAFFGQGTRLTVV.